These 27 T cell receptor beta chains share one sample of origin, sequenced in a study of blood T cell repertoires in COVID-19. Some clones are missing from TCRdb's copy, which holds only in-frame ones; the method was immunoSEQ multiplex PCR. The sample lists about 260,000 clones, around 80% occurring once. Input material: peripheral blood. Receptor source: a man aged 60 to 69 with acute or convalescent COVID-19.

This clone was seen more than once but under ten times. DNA of the CDR3: TGTGCCAGCAGCGTAGAGGCTAGCGGGAAGCTCGAGCAGTACTTC. It is translated as CASSVEASGKLEQYF. The genes are TRBV9 and TRBJ2-7, with 9 bases lining up with TRBD2. Per the germline V gene, CDR1 is SGDLS and CDR2 is YYNGEE. The CDR3 contains 15 residues. V shed 0 bases, J shed 6 bases, and the junction held 7 bases outside the gene matches.

J is TRBJ2-5 and V is TRBV25-1, with 9 bases lining up with TRBD2. There are 17 residues in the CDR3. V gave up 1 base and J gave up 4 bases; unmatched junction bases: 10. Per germline, CDR1 MGHDK and CDR2 SYGVNS. CDR3 coding DNA: TGTGCCAGCAGTGAATTGGGAAGGCGGGGGGGCCGAGAGACCCAGTACTTC. Translated: CASSELGRRGGRETQYF.

The V gene is TRBV6-1, the J gene TRBJ1-3; 7 nucleotides align to TRBD1. Germline loops: CDR1 MNHNS, CDR2 SASEGT. This CDR3 spans 15 amino acids. The V gene end was trimmed by 3 bases and the J gene end by 2 bases; junction bases not matched to a gene: 4. CDR3 residues: CASSDRDRAGNTIYF. The DNA of the CDR3 is TGTGCCAGCAGTGACCGGGACAGAGCTGGAAACACCATATATTTT.

The CDR3 bases are TGTGCCAGCAGCCCCCCGGGAGGTGCCCGTGCCACCGGGGAGCTGTTTTTT. It specifies CASSPPGGARATGELFF. The chain joins TRBV5-4 to TRBJ2-2; 7 bases map to TRBD2. The trim removed 4 bases at V and 4 bases at J, leaving 13 bases unmatched. CDR1 is SGHNT, CDR2 YYREEE, per germline (reference sequence). CDR3 size: 17 residues.

J is TRBJ2-7 and V is TRBV5-6; weak D call: TRBD1 (5 bases). Trimming removed 3 bases from V and 1 base from J, with 11 bases in between. Per the germline V gene, CDR1 is SGHDT and CDR2 is YYEEEE. The CDR3 runs to 14 residues. The DNA of the CDR3 is TGTGCCAGCAGCTCCGGCGCAGGGTCCTACGAGCAGTACTTC. This gives the protein CASSSGAGSYEQYF. Full variable domain (outside the CDR3, taken from reference TRBV5-6 and TRBJ2-7): DAGVTQSPTHLIKTRGQQVTLRCSPKSGHDTVSWYQQALGQGPQFIFQYYEEEERQRGNFPDRFSGHQFPNYSSELNVNALLLGDSALYLCASSSGAGSYEQYFGPGTRLTVT.

The chain combines TRBV5-5 with TRBJ2-7; 12 nucleotides match TRBD2. This CDR3 spans 16 amino acids. The ends lost 4 bases at V and 3 bases at J; junction bases unmatched: 8. CDR1 is SGHKS and CDR2 is YYEKEE in the germline V gene (reference sequence). CDR3 sequence: CASSHQLAGGYYEQYF. The CDR3 DNA reads TGTGCCAGCAGCCACCAACTAGCGGGGGGCTACTACGAGCAGTACTTC. Together with reference TRBV5-5 and TRBJ2-7, the CDR3 gives the full variable domain: DAGVTQSPTHLIKTRGQQVTLRCSPISGHKSVSWYQQVLGQGPQFIFQYYEKEERGRGNFPDRFSARQFPNYSSELNVNALLLGDSALYLCASSHQLAGGYYEQYFGPGTRLTVT.

Only one count was recorded for this clone. The chain uses TRBV20-1 and TRBJ2-3; tentatively, D is TRBD2 (6 bases). This CDR3 has 15 amino acids. Trimming removed 4 bases from V and 0 bases from J, with 14 bases in between. Germline V gene lookup returns CDR1 DFQATT and CDR2 SNEGSKA (reference sequence). The CDR3 sequence: CSAIEGSGSTDTQYF. In DNA, the CDR3 is TGCAGTGCTATTGAGGGGAGCGGGAGCACAGATACGCAGTATTTT.

V is TRBV7-9 and J is TRBJ1-1, with D possibly being TRBD1 (5 bases). Germline V gene lookup returns CDR1 SEHNR and CDR2 FQNEAQ (reference sequence). The V and J ends lost 5 bases and 5 bases respectively, with 18 bases between them. The CDR3 has 15 residues. CDR3 coding DNA: TGTGCCAGCAGCCCCCTACGTGGGGCTAGGACTGAAGCTTTCTTT. It translates to CASSPLRGARTEAFF.

This chain uses TRBV25-1 with TRBJ2-3; 11 positions agree with TRBD2. The V segment lost 4 bases and the J segment 2 bases; nucleotides outside the gene matches: 8. The V gene's germline CDR1 is MGHDK and CDR2 SYGVNS. The CDR3 spans 17 residues. The CDR3 sequence is CASSALGTSGFTDTQYF. CDR3 sequence (DNA): TGTGCCAGCAGTGCGTTAGGGACTAGCGGATTCACAGATACGCAGTATTTT.

The rearrangement links TRBV28 to TRBJ2-1; D is perhaps TRBD2 (6 bases). Germline V gives CDR1 MDHEN, CDR2 SYDVKM. The CDR3 runs to 15 residues. The V end lost 8 bases, the J end lost 3 bases, and 17 bases lay between the germline ends. CDR3 DNA sequence: TGTGCCAGCGCCAAGGCTAGCGACCTCTACAATGAGCAGTTCTTC. Its translation is CASAKASDLYNEQFF.

This chain links TRBV9 with TRBJ1-1; no clear D. The germline CDR1 and CDR2 sequences are SGDLS and YYNGEE. CDR3 length: 14 residues. The ends were cut back, 1 base at V and 2 bases at J, with 9 bases in the middle. The CDR3 is CASSVTTSNTEAFF. CDR3 nucleotides: TGTGCCAGCAGCGTAACCACATCTAACACTGAAGCTTTCTTT. The full variable domain, with the rest looked up from reference TRBV9 and TRBJ1-1, is DSGVTQTPKHLITATGQRVTLRCSPRSGDLSVYWYQQSLDQGLQFLIQYYNGEERAKGNILERFSAQQFPDLHSELNLSSLELGDSALYFCASSVTTSNTEAFFGQGTRLTVV.

This rearrangement joins TRBV11-2 to TRBJ1-6; D gene uncertain. The length of the CDR3 is 15 residues. Looked up from germline, CDR1 is SGHAT and CDR2 is FQNNGV. V gave up 1 base and J gave up 10 bases, with 14 bases separating them. This CDR3 is CASSLVLGGGSPLHF. CDR3 DNA: TGTGCCAGCAGCTTAGTTCTCGGAGGCGGCTCACCCCTCCACTTT.

The V call is TRBV2, the J call TRBJ2-5, with 10 nucleotides matching TRBD2. V trimming: 6 bases; J trimming: 7 bases; junction bases outside the gene matches: 8. The CDR3 is 14 residues long. CDR1 SNHLY and CDR2 FYNNEI come from the germline V gene. The CDR3 is CASRLAGTAGTQYF. In DNA, the CDR3 is TGTGCCAGCAGACTAGCGGGGACAGCAGGGACCCAGTACTTC.

V is TRBV4-3 and J is TRBJ2-2; TRBD1 might be the D (6 bases). The V end was cut by 0 bases, the J end by 9 bases, with 8 bases between. Germline-derived CDR1 and CDR2 are LGHNA and YSLEER. This CDR3 has 13 residues. CDR3 region: CASSQDRGRELFF. CDR3 nucleotide sequence: TGCGCCAGCAGCCAAGATAGGGGGAGGGAGCTGTTTTTT.

The chain employs TRBV3-1 (or the pseudogene TRBV3-2) and TRBJ2-1; maybe TRBD2 (7 bases). Germline V CDR1 and CDR2: LGHDT, YNNKEL (reference sequence). This CDR3 is built from 17 residues. V gave up 1 base and J gave up 4 bases, with 17 bases separating them. CDR3 amino acids: CASSQGKGGGRYNEQFF. The CDR3 DNA sequence: TGTGCCAGCAGCCAAGGCAAGGGGGGAGGGAGATACAATGAGCAGTTCTTC.

The chain employs TRBV27 and TRBJ1-2; 7 bases align to TRBD1. V shed 6 bases and J 8 bases; nucleotides not matched to a gene: 12. The CDR3 spans 14 residues. Germline V lookup: CDR1 MNHEY, CDR2 SMNVEV (reference sequence). CDR3 region: CASSRWAGGEGYTF. The CDR3 nucleotides read TGTGCCAGCAGCCGATGGGCAGGGGGAGAAGGCTACACCTTC.

The chain joins TRBV7-9 to TRBJ2-1, with unresolved D. Deletions cut 1 base from V and 6 bases from J, with 19 bases between. The V gene's germline CDR1 is SEHNR and CDR2 FQNEAQ (reference sequence). The length of the CDR3 is 17 residues. The CDR3 region has the DNA TGTGCCAGCAGCTTAGATTCCCTCCCGGTAGTGAGCAATGAGCAGTTCTTC. Translated, it gives CASSLDSLPVVSNEQFF.

V gene TRBV24-1 combines with J gene TRBJ2-5; 9 nucleotides line up with TRBD1. V lost 3 bases to trimming and J lost 3 bases; unmatched junction nucleotides: 4. From germline, CDR1 is KGHDR and CDR2 SFDVKD. The CDR3 loop spans 15 amino acids. The CDR3 nucleotides read TGTGCCACCAGTGATGGGGGACAGGGCGAAGAGACCCAGTACTTC. Translating gives CATSDGGQGEETQYF.

This clone was observed a handful of times. The chain combines TRBV7-2 with TRBJ2-7, with 9 bases lining up with TRBD2. Germline lookup yields CDR1 SGHTA and CDR2 FQGNSA. J gave up 7 bases and V 5 bases, and 12 bases lay outside the gene matches. The CDR3 sequence is 15 residues long. The CDR3 DNA sequence: TGTGCCAGCAGCCTTGCGGCGGGAGGGCATCGGGAGCAGTACTTC. Residues: CASSLAAGGHREQYF.

This clone was recorded only once. This chain joins TRBV7-8 and TRBJ1-5, with no clear D. The CDR3 totals 15 residues. V gave up 5 bases and J gave up 3 bases, with 14 bases separating them. Germline V gives CDR1 SGHVS, CDR2 FQNEAQ. CDR3 sequence: CASSVLVGDNQPQHF. The CDR3 bases are TGTGCCAGCAGCGTCTTAGTGGGCGACAATCAGCCCCAGCATTTT.

The chain uses TRBV12-5 and TRBJ1-5, with D hard to call. The ends were cut back, 1 base at V and 5 bases at J, with 9 bases in the middle. CDR3 length: 14 residues. Germline CDR1 and CDR2: LGHNT and FRNRAP. CDR3 nucleotide sequence: TGTGCTAGTGGTTTGGCACCCCCGGATCAGCCCCAGCATTTT. Amino acid sequence: CASGLAPPDQPQHF.

J is TRBJ2-1 and V is TRBV11-2, with TRBD2 identical over 10 bases. Per germline, CDR1 SGHAT and CDR2 FQNNGV. The CDR3 consists of 15 residues. Germline trimming cut 5 bases from V and 4 bases from J; bases unmatched to any gene: 5. The DNA for the CDR3 is TGTGCCAGCAGCCCCTGGACTAGCGGATACAATGAGCAGTTCTTC. It translates to CASSPWTSGYNEQFF.

This clone was detected only once. The chain is built from TRBV7-9 and TRBJ2-7; maybe TRBD2 (5 bases). Germline CDR1 is SEHNR and CDR2 is FQNEAQ (reference sequence). The V end lost 2 bases, the J end lost 9 bases, and 17 bases lay between the germline ends. This CDR3 is built from 14 residues. The CDR3 coding sequence is TGTGCCAGCAGCTTAATCCGGGGTCCCGGTGGGCAGTACTTC. Translation gives CASSLIRGPGGQYF.

This clone appeared a few times. The chain joins TRBV5-6 to TRBJ1-6; TRBD1 agrees at 7 bases. CDR1 and CDR2 (germline): SGHDT, YYEEEE. This CDR3 comprises 11 residues. J was trimmed by 12 bases and V by 5 bases; bases with no gene match: 2. CDR3 protein: CASRRGRPLHF. CDR3 sequence (DNA): TGTGCCAGCAGGAGGGGGCGACCCCTCCACTTT.

This sequence joins TRBV19 and TRBJ2-3; D perhaps matches TRBD2 (7 bases). CDR1 and CDR2 from the germline V gene are LNHDA and SQIVND (reference sequence). The V end lost 2 bases, the J end lost 6 bases, and 18 bases lay between the germline ends. The length of the CDR3 is 16 residues. CDR3 region: CASSIRSAGARDTQYF. In DNA, the CDR3 is TGTGCCAGTAGTATACGTTCTGCGGGGGCGAGGGATACGCAGTATTTT.

The chain links TRBV4-1 to TRBJ1-2; D possibly corresponds to TRBD1 (5 bases). Germline V gene data show CDR1 as MGHRA and CDR2 as YSYEKL. The V end was cut by 0 bases, the J end by 0 bases, with 8 bases between. The CDR3 runs to 15 residues. CDR3 DNA: TGCGCCAGCAGCCAAGAGACAGCCACTAACTATGGCTACACCTTC. Translation: CASSQETATNYGYTF.

The chain combines TRBV6-5 with TRBJ2-3, with a weak D call TRBD2 (6 bases). CDR3 length equals 13 residues. The germline V gene encodes CDR1 MNHEY and CDR2 SVGAGI. The V end was cut by 7 bases, the J end by 5 bases, with 13 bases between. The CDR3 bases are TGTGCCAGCATAGGCGGGACTCTAGATACGCAGTATTTT. Translating gives CASIGGTLDTQYF.